The present TCR beta chain was sequenced within a study of OX40 agonist ivuxolimab in advanced cancers. About the full investigation: Ivuxolimab, which targeted the costimulatory receptor OX40 (CD134), was an agonistic, fully human IgG2 monoclonal antibody. Intravenous ivuxolimab was administered to patients every 2 weeks at six dose levels: 0.01, 0.1, 0.3, 1.5, 3 and 10 mg/kg. Of the roughly 52 patients in dose escalation, around 20 had hepatocellular carcinoma, approximately 15 had melanoma, 9 had renal cell carcinoma and 9 had head and neck cancer. A male proportion of around 83% and a mean age of around 60 years, ranging from 23 to 79, were recorded for the dose-escalation cohort. Prior anti-PD-1, anti-PD-L1 or anti-CTLA-4 therapy was permitted, and 40% of dose-escalation patients had received checkpoint inhibitors. Partial responses occurred in three dose-escalation patients, of whom one had hepatocellular carcinoma and two had cutaneous melanoma. Peripheral TCRbeta sequencing aimed to test whether ivuxolimab altered TCR sequence diversity and caused clonal T-cell expansion. The paper describes the monotherapy dose-escalation part (N of about 57 patients) of the phase I trial of ivuxolimab. What the study reported, not specific to this receptor: At doses of 0.1 to 3.0 mg/kg, clonal expansion of both CD4+ and CD8+ T cells in blood was seen between baseline and week 6. Low levels of normalized T-cell clonal expansion were also seen in some nonresponding patients. After ivuxolimab, expanded clones were on average more numerous among CD8+ T cells than among CD4+ T cells. Which antigens the clonally expanded peripheral T cells were specific for was not determined. In the 0.1-3.0 mg/kg groups, partial responders were among the patients with the lowest normalized peripheral clonal expansion, particularly in CD8+ T cells.

Genomic DNA was isolated from the sorted cells so that the TCRbeta CDR3 region could be sequenced. The immunoSEQ Assay was used for sequencing of TCRbeta CDR3 regions. The immuneACCESS repertoire file appears here via TCRdb, limited to in-frame rearrangements. These files lack a portion of the clones; in checked studies, under half of the deficit traces to unresolved V genes, and the cause of the others is not known. Present in this sample are about 58,000 clones, about 87% of which were seen just once. Roughly 3.7% of the sample is held by the ten biggest clonotypes. About this clone: Its binding antigen is unknown. Base qualities are not at hand, and no much larger clone is one base apart.

Patients with autoimmune disease history or receiving systemic immunosuppression were excluded from the trial. In every dose cohort, peripheral blood was drawn for TCR sequencing at baseline, cycle 4 day 1, and cycle 7 day 1. Samples were obtained from an open-label, multicenter, first-in-human phase I dose-escalation trial of ivuxolimab. Adults with locally advanced or metastatic melanoma, renal cell carcinoma, hepatocellular carcinoma or head and neck squamous cell carcinoma were enrolled in the trial. CD4+ and CD8+ T cells were sorted separately from peripheral blood before TCR sequencing. V is trimmed back by 5 bases and J by 4 bases, and the junction contains 8 bases that no gene match accounts for. The CDR3 numbers 15 residues from cysteine through phenylalanine. Only CDR3 DNA is held: 45 bases, read in frame from base 1. Based on the germline V gene (reference sequence), the CDR1 and CDR2 sequences are MNHNY and SVGAGI.

The sequence was collected from an adult with an advanced solid tumor such as melanoma, head and neck, liver or kidney cancer. Sequencing was performed on CD4+ or CD8+ T cells sorted from blood, taken in a trial of the OX40 agonist ivuxolimab. The chain is assembled from TRBV6-6 and TRBJ2-7; 10 bases in the middle match TRBD2. This receptor carries the CDR3 CASSATSGSGYEQYF. The nucleotides read TGTGCCAGCAGTGCGACTAGCGGGTCGGGGTACGAGCAGTACTTC.